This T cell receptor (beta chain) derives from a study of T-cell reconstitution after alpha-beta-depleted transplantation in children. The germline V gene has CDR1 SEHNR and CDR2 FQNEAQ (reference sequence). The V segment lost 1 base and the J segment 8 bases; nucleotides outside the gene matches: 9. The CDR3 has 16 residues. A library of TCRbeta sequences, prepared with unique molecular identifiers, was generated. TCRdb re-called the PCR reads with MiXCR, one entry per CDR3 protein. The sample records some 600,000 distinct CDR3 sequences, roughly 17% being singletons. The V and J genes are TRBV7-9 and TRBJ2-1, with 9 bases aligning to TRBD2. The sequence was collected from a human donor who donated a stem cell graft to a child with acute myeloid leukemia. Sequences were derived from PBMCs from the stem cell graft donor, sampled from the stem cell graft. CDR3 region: CASSLDGGGAGDEQFF. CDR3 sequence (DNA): TGTGCCAGCAGCTTAGACGGCGGGGGGGCCGGGGATGAGCAGTTCTTC.